The T cell receptor beta chain described here comes from a study of tumor-infiltrating lymphocytes in primary liver carcinoma. V lost 5 bases to trimming and J lost 11 bases; unmatched junction nucleotides: 16. This CDR3 has 16 amino acids. The V gene's germline CDR1 is MDHEN and CDR2 SYDVKM. Constant-region priming of about 500 ng total RNA yielded TCR beta cDNA. Modified slightly, ARM-PCR produced TCR beta libraries over three nested multiplex PCR rounds. The first two PCR rounds used TRBV1-TRBV30 forward primers with a C-beta reverse primer, 10 cycles each. TCRdb analysed the multiplex PCR reads with MiXCR anew, one entry per CDR3 protein. The table includes 90,000 to 150,000 distinct CDR3 sequences, around 70% detected once. This clonotype was seen only a few times. A single base separates this from a much larger clone, so it may be a read error. DNA and RNA were both co-extracted from approximately 20-30 mg of bulk tissue that had not been sorted.

The TCR originated in a woman aged 60-75 years with primary liver carcinoma and hepatitis B virus infection. What was sequenced was tumor-adjacent normal liver tissue. The chain couples TRBV28 to TRBJ1-4, with TRBD1 matching over 8 bases. CDR3 sequence (DNA): TGTGCCAGCAGTCTAGAACCCCGGGACAGGACAGAGAAACTGTTTTTT. Its translation: CASSLEPRDRTEKLFF. The entire variable domain, with the rest obtained from reference TRBV28 and TRBJ1-4, is as follows: DVKVTQSSRYLVKRTGEKVFLECVQDMDHENMFWYRQDPGLGLRLIYFSYDVKMKEKGDIPEGYSVSREKKERFSLILESASTNQTSMYLCASSLEPRDRTEKLFFGSGTQLSVL.